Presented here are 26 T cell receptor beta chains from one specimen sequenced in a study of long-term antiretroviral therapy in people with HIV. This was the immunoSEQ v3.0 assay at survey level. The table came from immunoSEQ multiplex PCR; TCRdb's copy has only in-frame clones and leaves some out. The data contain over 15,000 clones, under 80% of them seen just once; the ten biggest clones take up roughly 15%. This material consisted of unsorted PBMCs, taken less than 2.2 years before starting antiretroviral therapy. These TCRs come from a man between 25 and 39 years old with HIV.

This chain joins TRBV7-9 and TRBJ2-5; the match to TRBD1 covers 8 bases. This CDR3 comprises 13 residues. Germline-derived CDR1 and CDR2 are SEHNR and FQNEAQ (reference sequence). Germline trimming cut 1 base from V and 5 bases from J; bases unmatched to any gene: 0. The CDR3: CASSLDRGETQYF. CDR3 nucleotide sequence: TGTGCCAGCAGCTTAGACAGGGGGGAGACCCAGTACTTC.

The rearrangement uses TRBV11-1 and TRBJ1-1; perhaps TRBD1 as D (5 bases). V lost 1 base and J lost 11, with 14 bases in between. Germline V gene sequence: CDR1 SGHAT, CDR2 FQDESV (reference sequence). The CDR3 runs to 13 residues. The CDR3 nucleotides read TGTGCCAGCAGCTTAGGAATGATCAGGGAGGCTTTCTTT. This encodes CASSLGMIREAFF.

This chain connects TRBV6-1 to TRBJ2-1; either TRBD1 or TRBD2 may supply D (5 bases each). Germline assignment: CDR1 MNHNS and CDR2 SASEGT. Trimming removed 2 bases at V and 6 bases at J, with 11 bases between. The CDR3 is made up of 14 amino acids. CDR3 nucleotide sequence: TGTGCCAGCAGTGAACAAACAGGAGGCAATGAGCAGTTCTTC. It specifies CASSEQTGGNEQFF.

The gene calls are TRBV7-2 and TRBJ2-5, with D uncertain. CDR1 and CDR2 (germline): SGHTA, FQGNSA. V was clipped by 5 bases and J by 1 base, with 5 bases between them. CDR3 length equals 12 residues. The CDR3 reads CASSQPQETQYF. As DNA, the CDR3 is TGTGCCAGCAGCCAACCCCAAGAGACCCAGTACTTC.

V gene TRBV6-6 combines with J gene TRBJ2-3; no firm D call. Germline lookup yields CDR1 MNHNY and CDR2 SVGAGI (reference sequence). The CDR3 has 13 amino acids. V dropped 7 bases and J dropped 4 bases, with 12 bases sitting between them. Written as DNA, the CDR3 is TGTGCCAGCAACTTCAATTTAGCAGATACGCAGTATTTT. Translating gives CASNFNLADTQYF.

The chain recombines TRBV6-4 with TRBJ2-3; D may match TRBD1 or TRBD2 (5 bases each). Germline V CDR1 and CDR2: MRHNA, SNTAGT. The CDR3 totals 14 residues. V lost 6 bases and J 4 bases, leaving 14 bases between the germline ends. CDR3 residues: CASSPSGGADTQYF. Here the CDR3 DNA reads TGTGCCAGCAGCCCATCTGGGGGTGCAGATACGCAGTATTTT.

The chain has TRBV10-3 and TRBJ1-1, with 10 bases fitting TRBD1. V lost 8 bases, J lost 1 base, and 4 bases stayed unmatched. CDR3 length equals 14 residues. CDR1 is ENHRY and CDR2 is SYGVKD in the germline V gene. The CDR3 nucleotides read TGTGCCATCGGGACAGGGGCAACGAACACTGAAGCTTTCTTT. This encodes CAIGTGATNTEAFF.

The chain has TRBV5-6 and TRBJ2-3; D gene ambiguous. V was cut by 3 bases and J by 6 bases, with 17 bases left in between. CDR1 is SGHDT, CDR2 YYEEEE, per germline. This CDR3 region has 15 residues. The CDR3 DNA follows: TGTGCCAGCAGCTCTGGAGTGGTTCTGGTCGATACGCAGTATTTT. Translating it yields CASSSGVVLVDTQYF. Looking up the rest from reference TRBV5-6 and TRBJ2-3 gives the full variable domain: DAGVTQSPTHLIKTRGQQVTLRCSPKSGHDTVSWYQQALGQGPQFIFQYYEEEERQRGNFPDRFSGHQFPNYSSELNVNALLLGDSALYLCASSSGVVLVDTQYFGPGTRLTVL.

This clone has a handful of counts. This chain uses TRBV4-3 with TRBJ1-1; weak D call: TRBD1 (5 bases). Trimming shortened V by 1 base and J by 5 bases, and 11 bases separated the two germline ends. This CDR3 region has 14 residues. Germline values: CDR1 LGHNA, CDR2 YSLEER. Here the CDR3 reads CASSQGLGGTEAFF. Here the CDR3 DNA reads TGCGCCAGCAGCCAAGGACTGGGGGGGACTGAAGCTTTCTTT.

The DNA of the CDR3 is TGTGCCAGCAGCAAAGAGGGCGGGGGGACGCAGTATTTT. Its translation: CASSKEGGGTQYF. V usage is TRBV7-3 and J usage is TRBJ2-3; TRBD2 matches 8 bases. J gave up 9 bases and V 5 bases, and 7 bases lay outside the gene matches. CDR3 length equals 13 residues. CDR1 SGHTA and CDR2 FQGTGA come from the germline V gene.

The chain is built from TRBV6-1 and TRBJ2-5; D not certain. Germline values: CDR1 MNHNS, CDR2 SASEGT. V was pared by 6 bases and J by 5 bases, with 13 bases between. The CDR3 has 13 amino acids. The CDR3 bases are TGTGCCAGCAGGCAGGTGGTCGGCGAGACCCAGTACTTC. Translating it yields CASRQVVGETQYF.

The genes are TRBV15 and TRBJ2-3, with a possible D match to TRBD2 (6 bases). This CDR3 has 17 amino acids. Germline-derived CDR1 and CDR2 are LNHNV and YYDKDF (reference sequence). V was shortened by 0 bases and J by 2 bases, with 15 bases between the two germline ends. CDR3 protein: CATSRDILSGITDTQYF. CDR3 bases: TGTGCCACCAGCAGAGATATCCTTAGCGGCATCACAGATACGCAGTATTTT.

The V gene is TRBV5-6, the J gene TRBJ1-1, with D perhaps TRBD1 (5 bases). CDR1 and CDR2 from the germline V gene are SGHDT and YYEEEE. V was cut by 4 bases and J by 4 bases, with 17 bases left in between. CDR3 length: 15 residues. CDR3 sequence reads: CASSVIRDIGTEAFF. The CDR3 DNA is TGTGCCAGCAGCGTAATCAGGGATATCGGCACTGAAGCTTTCTTT.

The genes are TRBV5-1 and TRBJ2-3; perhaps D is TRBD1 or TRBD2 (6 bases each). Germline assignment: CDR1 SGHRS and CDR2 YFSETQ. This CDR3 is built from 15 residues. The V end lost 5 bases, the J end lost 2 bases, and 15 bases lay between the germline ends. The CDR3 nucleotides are TGCGCCAGCAGAAGAACGGGGGCCAACACAGATACGCAGTATTTT. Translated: CASRRTGANTDTQYF.

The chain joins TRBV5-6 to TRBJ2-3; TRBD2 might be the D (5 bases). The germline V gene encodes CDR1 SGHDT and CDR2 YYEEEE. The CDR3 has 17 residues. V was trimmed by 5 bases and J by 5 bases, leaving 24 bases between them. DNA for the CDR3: TGTGCCAGCAGATCGTATGGGGTAAGAGGGCCGGGAGATACGCAGTATTTT. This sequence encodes CASRSYGVRGPGDTQYF.

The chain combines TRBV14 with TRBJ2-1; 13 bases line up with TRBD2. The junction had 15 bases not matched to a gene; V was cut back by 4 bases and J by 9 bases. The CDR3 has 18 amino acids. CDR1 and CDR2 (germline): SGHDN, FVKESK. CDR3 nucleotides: TGTGCCAGCAGCCCCAGGACTAGCGGGAGTTCGCAATTCATTGAGCAGTTCTTC. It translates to CASSPRTSGSSQFIEQFF.

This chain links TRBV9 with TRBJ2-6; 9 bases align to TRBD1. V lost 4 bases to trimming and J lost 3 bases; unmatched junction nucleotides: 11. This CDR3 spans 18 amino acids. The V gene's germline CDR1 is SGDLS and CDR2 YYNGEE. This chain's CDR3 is CASSSHPQGAGGANVLTF. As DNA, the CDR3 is TGTGCCAGCAGCTCCCACCCACAGGGGGCAGGTGGGGCCAACGTCCTGACTTTC. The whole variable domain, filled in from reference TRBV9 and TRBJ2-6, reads DSGVTQTPKHLITATGQRVTLRCSPRSGDLSVYWYQQSLDQGLQFLIQYYNGEERAKGNILERFSAQQFPDLHSELNLSSLELGDSALYFCASSSHPQGAGGANVLTFGAGSRLTVL.

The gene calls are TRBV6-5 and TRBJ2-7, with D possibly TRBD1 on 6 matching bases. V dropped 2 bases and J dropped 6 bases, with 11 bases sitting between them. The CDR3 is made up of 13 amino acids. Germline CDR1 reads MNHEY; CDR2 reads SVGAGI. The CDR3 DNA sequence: TGTGCCAGCAGTTACCAGTCAGGGGTCGAGCAGTACTTC. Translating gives CASSYQSGVEQYF.

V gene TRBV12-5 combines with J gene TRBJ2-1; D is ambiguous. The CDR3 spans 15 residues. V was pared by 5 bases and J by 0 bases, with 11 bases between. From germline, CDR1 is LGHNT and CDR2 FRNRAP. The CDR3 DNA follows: TGTGCTAGTGGTGGAACAGTGAGCTCCTACAATGAGCAGTTCTTC. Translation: CASGGTVSSYNEQFF.

Here the CDR3 reads CASSLNRYSGSTDTQYF. In DNA, the CDR3 is TGTGCCAGCAGCTTAAATCGGTATAGCGGGAGCACAGATACGCAGTATTTT. The chain is built from TRBV13 and TRBJ2-3, with TRBD2 matching 7 bases. The CDR3 has 17 residues. Germline V gene lookup returns CDR1 PRHDT and CDR2 FYEKMQ (reference sequence). V trimming: 2 bases; J trimming: 0 bases; junction bases outside the gene matches: 8.

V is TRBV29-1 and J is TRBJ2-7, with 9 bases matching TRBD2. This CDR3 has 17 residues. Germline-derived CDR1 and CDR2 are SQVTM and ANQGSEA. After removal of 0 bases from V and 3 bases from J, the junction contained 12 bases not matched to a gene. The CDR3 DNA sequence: TGCAGCGTTGAAGATCTCCGCGGGCTAGCGGGAAACTACGAGCAGTACTTC. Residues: CSVEDLRGLAGNYEQYF.

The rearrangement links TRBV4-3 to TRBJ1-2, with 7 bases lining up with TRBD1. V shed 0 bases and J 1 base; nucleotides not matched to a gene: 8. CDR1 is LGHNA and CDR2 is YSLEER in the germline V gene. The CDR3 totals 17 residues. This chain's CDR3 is CASSQEWPDRINYGYTF. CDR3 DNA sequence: TGCGCCAGCAGCCAAGAGTGGCCGGACAGGATTAACTATGGCTACACCTTC.

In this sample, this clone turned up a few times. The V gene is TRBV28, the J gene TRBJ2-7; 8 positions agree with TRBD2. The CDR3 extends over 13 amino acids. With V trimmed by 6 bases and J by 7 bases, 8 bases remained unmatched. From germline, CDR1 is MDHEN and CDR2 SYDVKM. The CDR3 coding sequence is TGTGCCAGCAGAGAAGCGGGAGAGGAGGAGCAGTACTTC. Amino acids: CASREAGEEEQYF.

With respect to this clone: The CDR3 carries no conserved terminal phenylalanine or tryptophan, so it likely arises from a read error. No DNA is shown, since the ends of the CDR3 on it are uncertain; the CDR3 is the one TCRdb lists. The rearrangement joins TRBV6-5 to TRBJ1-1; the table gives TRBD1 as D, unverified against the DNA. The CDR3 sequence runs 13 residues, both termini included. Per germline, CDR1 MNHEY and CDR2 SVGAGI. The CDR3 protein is CASSYSPAGSQMR.

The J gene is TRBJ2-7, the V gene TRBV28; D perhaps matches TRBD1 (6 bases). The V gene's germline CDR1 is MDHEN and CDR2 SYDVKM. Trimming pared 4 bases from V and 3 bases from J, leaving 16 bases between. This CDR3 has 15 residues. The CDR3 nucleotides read TGTGCCAGCAGTTCGTTCTGGACAGCTTTCTACGAGCAGTACTTC. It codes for CASSSFWTAFYEQYF.

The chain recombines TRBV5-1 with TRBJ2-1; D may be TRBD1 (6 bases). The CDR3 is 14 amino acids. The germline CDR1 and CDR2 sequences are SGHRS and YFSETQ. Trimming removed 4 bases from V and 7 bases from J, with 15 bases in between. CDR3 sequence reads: CASSRAPGANEQFF. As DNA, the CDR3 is TGCGCCAGCAGCCGGGCCCCAGGGGCTAATGAGCAGTTCTTC.